A single sample is the source of the 2 T cell receptor beta chains below, sequenced in a study of Ad26.COV2.S vaccination and SARS-CoV-2 variants. TCRdb's copy holds only in-frame clones and misses some; the assay was immunoSEQ multiplex PCR. This sample has just over 350,000 clones; under 95% occur once, and the top ten carry 3.9%. Sequenced here: peripheral blood, sampled after recovery from COVID-19. The receptors come from a human donor who had recovered from COVID-19.

This chain uses TRBV19 with TRBJ2-3; 10 bases match TRBD2. Per the germline V gene, CDR1 is LNHDA and CDR2 is SQIVND (reference sequence). With V trimmed by 2 bases and J by 4 bases, 3 bases remained unmatched. The CDR3 length is 15 residues. CDR3 sequence reads: CASSIRLAGADTQYF. The CDR3 DNA reads TGTGCCAGTAGTATAAGGCTAGCGGGGGCAGATACGCAGTATTTT.

This sequence joins TRBV6-5 and TRBJ1-6; D is unresolved. The CDR3 has 16 residues. Per the germline V gene, CDR1 is MNHEY and CDR2 is SVGAGI. Trimming stripped 0 bases from V and 9 bases from J, with 15 bases between. CDR3 DNA sequence: TGTGCCAGCAGTTACTCGTCGCCCAAGGCGGGTTCACCCCTCCACTTT. Its protein is CASSYSSPKAGSPLHF.